The 8 T cell receptor beta chains presented below share a single source sample, sequenced in a study of T-cell memory formation after mild COVID-19. MiXCR, applied by TCRdb to the 5' RACE reads, yields one record per CDR3 protein. The table lists hundreds of thousands of distinct CDR3 sequences, 15% to 20% of them singletons. The sample consisted of PBMCs or a T cell subset sorted from them (not recorded which). The source of these receptors is a man between 18 and 35 years old who had mild COVID-19 (a few samples of this study predate the infection). Cell type and time point are not known.

The rearrangement uses TRBV10-1 and TRBJ2-3, with 9 bases lining up with TRBD1. Germline-derived CDR1 and CDR2 are WNHNN and SYGVQD (reference sequence). The trim removed 5 bases at V and 2 bases at J, leaving 5 bases unmatched. The CDR3 extends over 15 amino acids. CDR3 residues: CASSQQGALTDTQYF. As DNA, the CDR3 is TGCGCCAGCAGTCAACAGGGGGCCCTCACAGATACGCAGTATTTT.

This clonotype appeared a few times. The chain is built from TRBV12-5 and TRBJ1-1; the D gene is possibly TRBD1 (5 bases). Germline CDR1 and CDR2: LGHNT and FRNRAP. The V and J ends lost 3 bases and 1 base respectively, with 15 bases between them. The CDR3 contains 16 residues. CDR3 protein: CASGFGKGGQNTEAFF. The CDR3 coding sequence is TGTGCTAGTGGTTTTGGTAAAGGCGGACAGAACACTGAAGCTTTCTTT.

The gene calls are TRBV24-1 and TRBJ2-1; 8 bases are a match to TRBD1. The CDR3 consists of 19 residues. The V and J ends lost 3 bases and 3 bases, in that order; junction bases with no gene match: 15. Germline loops: CDR1 KGHDR, CDR2 SFDVKD. CDR3 coding DNA: TGTGCCACCAGTGATGGGACAGGAGCCACATCTCATAGCTACAATGAGCAGTTCTTC. Protein product: CATSDGTGATSHSYNEQFF.

This clonotype turned up a few times. This CDR3 is CASSRLSGGEETQYF. In DNA form, the CDR3 reads TGCGCCAGCAGCCGTTTATCGGGGGGGGAAGAGACCCAGTACTTC. The genes are TRBV4-3 and TRBJ2-5, with TRBD2 matching 8 bases. Germline CDR1 and CDR2: LGHNA and YSLEER. Unmatched junction bases numbered 7, after V lost 4 bases and J lost 3 bases. CDR3 length equals 15 residues.

The CDR3 nucleotides read TGCGCCAGCAGCCCAGGGACAGGGTTGGGCACTGAAGCTTTCTTT. It specifies CASSPGTGLGTEAFF. V gene TRBV5-1 combines with J gene TRBJ1-1, with 9 nucleotides matching TRBD1. This CDR3 is 15 amino acids long. Trimming cost V 4 bases and J 4 bases; bases outside gene matches: 8. The germline V gene has CDR1 SGHRS and CDR2 YFSETQ.

The rearrangement joins TRBV9 to TRBJ2-3; tentative D call: TRBD2 (7 bases). The CDR3 sequence is 13 residues long. Per the germline V gene, CDR1 is SGDLS and CDR2 is YYNGEE. The V end was cut by 0 bases, the J end by 6 bases, with 8 bases between. For the CDR3, the DNA is TGTGCCAGCAGCGTAGGCGGGGGCGATACGCAGTATTTT. Translated: CASSVGGGDTQYF.

The chain links TRBV19 to TRBJ1-1; TRBD1 aligns across 7 bases. The germline CDR1 and CDR2 sequences are LNHDA and SQIVND (reference sequence). The CDR3 sequence is 13 residues long. Trimming cost V 7 bases and J 8 bases; bases outside gene matches: 10. The CDR3 reads CASIKVGTAEAFF. The CDR3, as DNA: TGTGCCAGTATCAAAGTGGGGACAGCGGAAGCTTTCTTT.

The sample holds a few counts of this clonotype. The chain employs TRBV20-1 and TRBJ2-4, with D unclear. The CDR3 is 15 amino acids. Germline CDR1 is DFQATT and CDR2 is SNEGSKA (reference sequence). CDR3 protein: CSPHGRMGSKNIQYF. DNA of the CDR3: TGCAGCCCCCATGGTAGGATGGGTTCCAAAAACATTCAGTACTTC.